What follows is one T cell receptor (beta chain) and its context. The CDR3 contains 15 residues. V lost 2 bases to trimming and J lost 9 bases, with 14 bases between them. Germline V lookup: CDR1 LNHDA, CDR2 SQIVND (reference sequence). This sample is drawn from a study of technical replicates of blood from a handful of donors. Assay used: immunoSEQ multiplex PCR; TCRdb lists only in-frame clones, some missing. The sample has roughly 71,000 clones; nearly 97% are singletons. The TCR originated in a human donor in good health. The sequencing sample was made of T cells isolated from PBMCs. V usage is TRBV19 and J usage is TRBJ1-6; TRBD1 might be the D (5 bases). CDR3 region: CASSIQGRGISPLHF. In DNA, the CDR3 is TGTGCCAGTAGTATACAGGGAAGGGGAATTTCACCCCTCCACTTT.